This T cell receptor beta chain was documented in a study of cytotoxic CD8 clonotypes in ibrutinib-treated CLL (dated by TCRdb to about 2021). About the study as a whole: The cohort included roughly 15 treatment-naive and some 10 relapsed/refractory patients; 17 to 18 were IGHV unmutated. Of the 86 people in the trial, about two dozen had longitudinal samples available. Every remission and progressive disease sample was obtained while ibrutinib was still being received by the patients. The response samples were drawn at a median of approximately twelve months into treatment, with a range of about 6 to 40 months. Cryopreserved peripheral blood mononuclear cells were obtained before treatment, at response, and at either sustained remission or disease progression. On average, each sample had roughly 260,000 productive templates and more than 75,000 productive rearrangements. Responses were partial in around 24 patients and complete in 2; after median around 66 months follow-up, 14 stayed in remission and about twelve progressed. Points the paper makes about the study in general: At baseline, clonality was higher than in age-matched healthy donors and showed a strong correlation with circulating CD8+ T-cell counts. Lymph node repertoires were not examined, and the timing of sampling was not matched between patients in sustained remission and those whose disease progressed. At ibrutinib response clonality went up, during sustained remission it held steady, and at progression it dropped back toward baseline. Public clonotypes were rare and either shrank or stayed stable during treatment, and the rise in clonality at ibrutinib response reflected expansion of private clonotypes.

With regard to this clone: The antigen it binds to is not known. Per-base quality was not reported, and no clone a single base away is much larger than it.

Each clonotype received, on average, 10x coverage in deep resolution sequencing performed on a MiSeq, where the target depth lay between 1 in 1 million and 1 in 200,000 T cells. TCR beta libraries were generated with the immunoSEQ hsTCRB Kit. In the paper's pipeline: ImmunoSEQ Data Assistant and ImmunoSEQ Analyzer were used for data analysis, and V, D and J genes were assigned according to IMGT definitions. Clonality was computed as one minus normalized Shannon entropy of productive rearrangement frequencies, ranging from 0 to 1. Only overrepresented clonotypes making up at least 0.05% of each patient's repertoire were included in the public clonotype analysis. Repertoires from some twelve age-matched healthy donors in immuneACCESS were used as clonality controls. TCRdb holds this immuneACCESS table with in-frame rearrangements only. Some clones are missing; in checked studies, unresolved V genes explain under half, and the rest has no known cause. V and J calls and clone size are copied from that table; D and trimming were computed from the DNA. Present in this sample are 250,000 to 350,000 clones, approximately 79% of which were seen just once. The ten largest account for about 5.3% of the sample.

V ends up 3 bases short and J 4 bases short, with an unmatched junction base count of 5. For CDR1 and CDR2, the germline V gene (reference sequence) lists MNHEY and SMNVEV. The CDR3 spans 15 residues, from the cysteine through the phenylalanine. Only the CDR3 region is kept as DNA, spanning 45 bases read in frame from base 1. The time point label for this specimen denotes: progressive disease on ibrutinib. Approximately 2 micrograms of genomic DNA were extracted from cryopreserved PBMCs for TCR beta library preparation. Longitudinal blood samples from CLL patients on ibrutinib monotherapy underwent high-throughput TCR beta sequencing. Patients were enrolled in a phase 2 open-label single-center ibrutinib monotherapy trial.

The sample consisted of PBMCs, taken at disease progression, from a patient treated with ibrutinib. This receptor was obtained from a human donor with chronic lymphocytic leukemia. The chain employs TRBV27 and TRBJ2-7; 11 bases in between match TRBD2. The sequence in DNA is TGTGCCAGCAGTTTCCTAGCGGGAGGAATTTACGAGCAGTACTTC. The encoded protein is CASSFLAGGIYEQYF.